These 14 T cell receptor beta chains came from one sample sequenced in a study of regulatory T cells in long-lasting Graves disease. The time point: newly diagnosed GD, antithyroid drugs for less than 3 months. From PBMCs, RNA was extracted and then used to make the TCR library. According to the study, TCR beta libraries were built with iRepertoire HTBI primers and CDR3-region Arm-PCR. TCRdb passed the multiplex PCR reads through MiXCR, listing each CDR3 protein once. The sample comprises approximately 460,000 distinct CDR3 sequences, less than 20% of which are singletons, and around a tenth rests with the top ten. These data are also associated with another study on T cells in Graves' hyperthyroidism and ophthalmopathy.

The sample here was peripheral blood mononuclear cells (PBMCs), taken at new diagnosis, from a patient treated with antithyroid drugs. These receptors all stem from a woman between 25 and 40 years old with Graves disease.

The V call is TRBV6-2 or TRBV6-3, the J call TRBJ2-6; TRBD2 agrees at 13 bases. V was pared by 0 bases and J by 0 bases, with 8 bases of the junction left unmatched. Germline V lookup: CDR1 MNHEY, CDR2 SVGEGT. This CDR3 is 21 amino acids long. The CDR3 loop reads CASSYSTGTSGEYSGANVLTF. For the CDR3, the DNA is TGTGCCAGCAGTTACTCTACCGGGACTAGCGGGGAATACTCTGGGGCCAACGTCCTGACTTTC.

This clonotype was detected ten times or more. Here the CDR3 reads CASQDRVFTEAFF. Here the CDR3 DNA reads TGTGCCAGCCAAGACAGGGTTTTCACTGAAGCTTTCTTT. This sequence joins TRBV27 and TRBJ1-1, with 7 bases lining up with TRBD1. V shed 8 bases, J shed 4 bases, and the junction held 7 bases outside the gene matches. The CDR3 runs to 13 residues. CDR1 is MNHEY and CDR2 is SMNVEV in the germline V gene (reference sequence).

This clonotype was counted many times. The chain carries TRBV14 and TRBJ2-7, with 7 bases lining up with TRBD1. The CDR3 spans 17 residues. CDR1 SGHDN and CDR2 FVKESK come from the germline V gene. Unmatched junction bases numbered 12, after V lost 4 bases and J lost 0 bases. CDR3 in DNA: TGTGCCAGCAGCCCTCGCACAGGGGCACCGAGCTCCTACGAGCAGTACTTC. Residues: CASSPRTGAPSSYEQYF.

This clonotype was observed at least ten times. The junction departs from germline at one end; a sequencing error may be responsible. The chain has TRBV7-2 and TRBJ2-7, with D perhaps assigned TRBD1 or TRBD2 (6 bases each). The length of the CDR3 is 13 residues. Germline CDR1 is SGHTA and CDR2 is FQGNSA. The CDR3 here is CASGLGGSGEQYF. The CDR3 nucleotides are TGTGCCAGCGGCTTAGGGGGGTCTGGGGAGCAGTACTTC. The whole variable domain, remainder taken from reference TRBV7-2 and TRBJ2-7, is GAGVSQSPSNKVTEKGKDVELRCDPISGHTALYWYRQSLGQGLEFLIYFQGNSAPDKSGLPSDRFSAERTGGSVSTLTIQRTQQEDSAVYLCASGLGGSGEQYFGPGTRLTVT.

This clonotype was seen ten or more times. The CDR3 region has the DNA TGTGCCAGCAGTCCAATAAGGGGGGGCAGGGCAAGAACTAATGAAAAACTGTTTTTT. It yields the protein CASSPIRGGRARTNEKLFF. The genes are TRBV28 and TRBJ1-4, with a weak D call TRBD1 (6 bases). The germline CDR1 and CDR2 sequences are MDHEN and SYDVKM. V was cut by 5 bases and J by 1 base, with 23 bases left in between. This CDR3 has 19 amino acids.

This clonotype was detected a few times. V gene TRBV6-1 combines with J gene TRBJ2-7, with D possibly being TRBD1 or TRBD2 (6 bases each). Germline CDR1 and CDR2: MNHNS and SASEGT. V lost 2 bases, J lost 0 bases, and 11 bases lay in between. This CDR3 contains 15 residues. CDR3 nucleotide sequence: TGTGCCAGCAGTGAACAGGGGAGGAGCTCCTACGAGCAGTACTTC. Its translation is CASSEQGRSSYEQYF.

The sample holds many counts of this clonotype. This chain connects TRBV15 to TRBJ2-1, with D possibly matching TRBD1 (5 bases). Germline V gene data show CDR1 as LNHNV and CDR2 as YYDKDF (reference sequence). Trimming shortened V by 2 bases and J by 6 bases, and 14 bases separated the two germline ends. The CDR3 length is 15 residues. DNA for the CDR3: TGTGCCACCAGCAGACGCAGGGCCCCGGGCAATGAGCAGTTCTTC. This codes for CATSRRRAPGNEQFF.

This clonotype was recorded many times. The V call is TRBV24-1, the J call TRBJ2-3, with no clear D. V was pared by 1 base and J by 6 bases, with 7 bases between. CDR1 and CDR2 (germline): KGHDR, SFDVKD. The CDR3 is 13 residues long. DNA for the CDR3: TGTGCCACCAGTGATTTTCCCTCGGATACGCAGTATTTT. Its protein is CATSDFPSDTQYF.

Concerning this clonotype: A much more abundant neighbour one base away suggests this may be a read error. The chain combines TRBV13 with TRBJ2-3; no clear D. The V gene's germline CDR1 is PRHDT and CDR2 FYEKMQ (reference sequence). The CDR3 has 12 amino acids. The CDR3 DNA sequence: TGTGCCAGCAGCTCATCAACAGCTGAAGCTATCTTT. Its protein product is CASSSSTAEAIF.

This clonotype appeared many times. The CDR3 region is CASRSTGSYEQYF. The CDR3 bases are TGTGCCAGCAGATCGACGGGCTCCTACGAGCAGTACTTC. The rearrangement links TRBV28 to TRBJ2-7; no clear D. The CDR3 has 13 amino acids. Germline assignment: CDR1 MDHEN and CDR2 SYDVKM. V gave up 6 bases and J gave up 0 bases, with 9 bases separating them.

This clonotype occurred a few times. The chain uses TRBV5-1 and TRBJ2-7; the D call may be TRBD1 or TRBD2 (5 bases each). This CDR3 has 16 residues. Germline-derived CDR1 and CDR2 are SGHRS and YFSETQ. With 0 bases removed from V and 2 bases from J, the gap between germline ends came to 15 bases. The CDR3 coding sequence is TGCGCCAGCAGCTTGGAGCCCCACCCGGGACCCTACGAGCAGTACTTC. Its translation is CASSLEPHPGPYEQYF. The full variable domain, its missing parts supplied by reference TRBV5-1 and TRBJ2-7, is KAGVTQTPRYLIKTRGQQVTLSCSPISGHRSVSWYQQTPGQGLQFLFEYFSETQRNKGNFPGRFSGRQFSNSRSEMNVSTLELGDSALYLCASSLEPHPGPYEQYFGPGTRLTVT.

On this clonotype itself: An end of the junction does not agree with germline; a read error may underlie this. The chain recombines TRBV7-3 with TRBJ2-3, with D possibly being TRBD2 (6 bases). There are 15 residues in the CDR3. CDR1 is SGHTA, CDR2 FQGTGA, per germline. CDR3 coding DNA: TGTGCCAGCAGCCTCCGGGACTCCCGTGGAGATACGCACTATTTT. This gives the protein CASSLRDSRGDTHYF. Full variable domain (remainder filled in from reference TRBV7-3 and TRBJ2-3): GAGVSQTPSNKVTEKGKYVELRCDPISGHTALYWYRQSLGQGPEFLIYFQGTGAADDSGLPNDRFFAVRPEGSVSTLKIQRTERGDSAVYLCASSLRDSRGDTHYFGPGTRLTVL.

CDR3 loop: CASRQLAGAYEQYF. Written as DNA, the CDR3 is TGTGCCAGCAGACAACTAGCGGGGGCCTACGAGCAGTACTTC. The chain has TRBV6-1 and TRBJ2-7; TRBD2 matches 11 bases. Germline V gene lookup returns CDR1 MNHNS and CDR2 SASEGT. The CDR3 totals 14 residues. With 6 bases clipped from V and 2 bases from J, the junction kept 3 bases outside the gene matches.

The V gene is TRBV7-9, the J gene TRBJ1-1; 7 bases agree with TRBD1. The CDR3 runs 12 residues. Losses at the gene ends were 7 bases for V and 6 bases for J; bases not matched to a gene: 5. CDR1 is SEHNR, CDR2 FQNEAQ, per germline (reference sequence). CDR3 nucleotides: TGTGCCAGCAATGACAGGGCGGCTGAAGCTTTCTTT. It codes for CASNDRAAEAFF.